The T cell receptor (beta chain) under discussion was sequenced for a study of CD8 T cells in ankylosing spondylitis (TCRdb year 2017). About the study as a whole: T cell receptor beta repertoires were profiled in healthy donors and ankylosing spondylitis patients so that disease-linked TCR variants could be found. The full study cohort was made up of under 30 ankylosing spondylitis patients and over 90 healthy donors. Samples of peripheral blood were taken, and for ankylosing spondylitis patients, synovial fluid was collected as well. What the research found in general, with its limitations: Blood from ankylosing spondylitis patients appeared to be characterized by a TCR beta motif made up of under 10 highly homologous amino acid variants. Some of the motif variants had been reported before in the synovial fluid and blood of reactive arthritis patients, a finding that suggests common disease-initiation mechanisms. The disease-linked clones showed a CD8+ phenotype and occurred at relatively low frequencies in peripheral blood. The disease-linked clones were reported to be significantly enriched in matched synovial fluid samples from ankylosing spondylitis patients.

The CDR3 runs 19 amino acids, cysteine and phenylalanine included. The retained sequence is limited to the CDR3, 57 bases, with the frame set at the first base. Taken from the germline V gene, the CDR1 and CDR2 loops are SGHAT and FQNNGV. Relative to germline, V is missing 7 bases and J is missing 7 bases, with 24 bases of the junction outside any gene match. This clonotype has a count of ten or more. Its target antigen remains unknown. No much larger clone exists at a distance of one base, and base qualities are not known. TCRdb names Illumina HiSeq 2500 as the instrument used. TCR beta libraries were prepared by quantitative 5'-RACE with molecular barcodes. In the source study's methods: A new computational method, built on a probabilistic model of VDJ rearrangement, was used to identify disease-linked TCR variants. The raw public data were reprocessed by TCRdb itself: fastp quality trimming at Q25, MiXCR clonotype calling, in-frame beta chains only. CDR3 protein sequences are deduplicated, and each keeps its most common genes and DNA. The V and J calls follow TCRdb's processing rather than the paper's. This sample comprises about 130,000 distinct CDR3 sequences, roughly 15% of them detected only once. The ten largest clones add up to about 3% of the sample.

The chain is encoded by TRBV11-2 joined to TRBJ2-1, with 8 junctional bases fitting TRBD2. Sequencing was done on a sample of blood, either unsorted or a sorted T cell fraction (not recorded which). The sequence came from a female donor with ankylosing spondylitis or in good health (not recorded which). DNA sequence: TGTGCCAGCACCACTAGCGGACGCGGGCGGGTCGGCTTCGGGAATGAGCAGTTCTTC. This sequence encodes CASTTSGRGRVGFGNEQFF. With all but the CDR3 taken from the reference TRBV11-2 and TRBJ2-1 genes, the full variable domain is: EAGVAQSPRYKIIEKRQSVAFWCNPISGHATLYWYQQILGQGPKLLIQFQNNGVVDDSQLPKDRFSAERLKGVDSTLKIQPAKLEDSAVYLCASTTSGRGRVGFGNEQFFGPGTRLTVL.